This T cell receptor (beta chain) was obtained from a study of siplizumab effects on memory and regulatory T cells. CDR1 is MDHEN, CDR2 SYDVKM, per germline. The CDR3 contains 16 residues. With V trimmed by 7 bases and J by 0 bases, 8 bases remained unmatched. The study, taken as a whole, reports: Treatment with siplizumab left mappable alloreactive CD4+ clones averaging approximately 68% Treg-derived, compared with roughly 26% in controls.

Only in-frame clones appear in the TCRdb table, and some are missing; sequencing was by immunoSEQ multiplex PCR. The profile covers some 100,000 clones, with roughly 94% appearing a single time and around 0.6% taken by the ten largest. With respect to this clone: The antigen remains unidentified.

The genes are TRBV28 and TRBJ1-1; 10 bases match TRBD1. The source is a human donor in good health. Input material: Tregs sorted from blood. CDR3 sequence (DNA): TGTGCCAGCAAGGGACAGGGGTTTCGCATGAACACTGAAGCTTTCTTT. Translated, it gives CASKGQGFRMNTEAFF.